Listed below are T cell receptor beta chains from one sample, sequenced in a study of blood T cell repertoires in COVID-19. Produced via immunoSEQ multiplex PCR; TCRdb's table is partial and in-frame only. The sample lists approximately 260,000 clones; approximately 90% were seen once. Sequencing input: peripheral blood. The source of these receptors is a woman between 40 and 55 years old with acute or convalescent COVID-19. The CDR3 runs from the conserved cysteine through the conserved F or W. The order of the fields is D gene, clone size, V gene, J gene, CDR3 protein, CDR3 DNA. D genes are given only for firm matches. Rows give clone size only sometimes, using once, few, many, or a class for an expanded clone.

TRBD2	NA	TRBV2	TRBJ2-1	CASSVTSGGKSSYNEQFF	TGTGCCAGCAGTGTTACTAGCGGGGGCAAGAGCTCCTACAATGAGCAGTTCTTC
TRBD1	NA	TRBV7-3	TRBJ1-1	CASSKRGPNTEAFF	TGTGCCAGCAGCAAAAGGGGGCCGAACACTGAAGCTTTCTTT
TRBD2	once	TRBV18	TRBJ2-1	CASSPTRGGYNEQFF	TGTGCCAGCTCACCGACCCGGGGGGGGTACAATGAGCAGTTCTTC
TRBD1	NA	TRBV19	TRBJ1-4	CASSTADRGISEKLFF	TGTGCCAGTAGTACCGCCGACAGGGGGATAAGTGAAAAACTGTTTTTT
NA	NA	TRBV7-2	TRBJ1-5	CASSSTGLLSNQPQHF	TGTGCCAGCAGCTCCACAGGGCTTCTTAGCAATCAGCCCCAGCATTTT
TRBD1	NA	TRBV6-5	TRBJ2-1	CASPRNRGNEQFF	TGTGCCAGCCCTCGGAACAGGGGCAATGAGCAGTTCTTC
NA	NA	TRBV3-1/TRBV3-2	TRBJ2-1	CASSQVVLAFSRVNEQFF	TGTGCCAGCAGCCAAGTAGTGCTAGCCTTTTCAAGGGTCAATGAGCAGTTCTTC
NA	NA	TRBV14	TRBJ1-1	CASSQDGPGWDTEAFF	TGTGCCAGCAGCCAAGACGGCCCGGGATGGGACACTGAAGCTTTCTTT
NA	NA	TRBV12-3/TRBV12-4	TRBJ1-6	CASRPRTGITLHF	TGTGCCAGCAGACCGCGAACAGGGATTACCCTCCACTTT
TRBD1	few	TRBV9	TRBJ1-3	CASSVEQGTGNTIYF	TGTGCCAGCAGCGTAGAACAGGGGACCGGAAACACCATATATTTT
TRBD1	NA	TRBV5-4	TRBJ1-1	CASSSQGWGEAFF	TGTGCCAGCAGCTCACAGGGGTGGGGTGAAGCTTTCTTT